This T cell receptor beta chain originates from a study of blood T cell repertoires in COVID-19. Study as a whole: Researchers got acute and convalescent COVID-19 samples from the United States, Italy and Spain. The cDNA or gDNA used as material had been derived from T cells, B-cell-depleted T cells, or PBMCs.

The V end was cut by 7 bases, the J end by 2 bases, with 8 bases between. The CDR3 has 12 residues. The germline V gene encodes CDR1 SGHTA and CDR2 FQGNSA. This table comes from immunoSEQ multiplex PCR, and its TCRdb copy is limited to in-frame clones, with some not included. The table includes over 100,000 clones, about 90% detected once. The source is a human donor in a cohort sampled during active COVID-19. Sequenced input: peripheral blood. The chain couples TRBV7-2 to TRBJ1-1; D uncertain. CDR3 in DNA: TGTGCCAGCAAGCGGACTAACACTGAAGCTTTCTTT. Translated: CASKRTNTEAFF.